The 30 T cell receptor beta chains in this list originate from one sample, sequenced in a study of shared clonotypes between healthy human individuals. Sequencing used immunoSEQ multiplex PCR; TCRdb keeps in-frame clones, though not all of them. The data contain some 2.1 million clones, 85% to 95% of them singletons. The specimen sequenced was naive CD4+ T cells sorted from blood. Subset meaning: CD45RA+ positively selected. Receptor source: a man aged 18 to 30 in good health.

This chain connects TRBV28 to TRBJ2-7; TRBD1 matches at 7 bases. CDR1 and CDR2 (germline): MDHEN, SYDVKM. Losses at the gene ends were 2 bases for V and 5 bases for J; bases not matched to a gene: 6. This CDR3 region has 14 residues. The CDR3 spells CASSLVGGKNEQYF. The CDR3 coding sequence is TGTGCCAGCAGTTTAGTAGGGGGCAAGAACGAGCAGTACTTC.

This clone was seen just once. The chain joins TRBV6-1 to TRBJ2-7; 7 nucleotides line up with TRBD1. CDR1 and CDR2 (germline): MNHNS, SASEGT. The CDR3 covers 11 residues. CDR3 amino acids: CATGILGEQYF. In nucleotides, the CDR3 is TGTGCGACAGGGATTTTGGGCGAGCAGTACTTC.

The V gene is TRBV9, the J gene TRBJ2-2; D uncertain. V lost 2 bases and J 2 bases, leaving 7 bases between the germline ends. CDR1 and CDR2 (germline): SGDLS, YYNGEE. The CDR3 is 14 amino acids. In DNA form, the CDR3 reads TGTGCCAGCAGCGTCCGCACCAACACCGGGGAGCTGTTTTTT. It codes for CASSVRTNTGELFF.

This chain connects TRBV4-1 to TRBJ2-2, with D uncertain. CDR3 length equals 14 residues. Germline CDR1 and CDR2: MGHRA and YSYEKL. V dropped 4 bases and J dropped 6 bases, with 12 bases sitting between them. Here the CDR3 DNA reads TGCGCCAGCAGCCTGACCCTTCTTTCCGGGGAGCTGTTTTTT. Translating gives CASSLTLLSGELFF.

CDR3 residues: CASSRAGSTLGKLFF. Written as DNA, the CDR3 is TGTGCCAGCAGCCGAGCGGGTTCAACCCTGGGGAAACTGTTTTTT. The gene calls are TRBV28 and TRBJ1-4; D is unresolved. The CDR3 is made up of 15 amino acids. CDR1 and CDR2 (germline): MDHEN, SYDVKM. Trimming left V 6 bases short and J 11 bases short, with 22 bases between.

The chain joins TRBV28 to TRBJ1-2; D gene unclear. CDR3 length equals 11 residues. CDR1 and CDR2 (germline): MDHEN, SYDVKM. Trimming pared 6 bases from V and 8 bases from J, leaving 10 bases between. The CDR3 here is CASSYTWGYTF. Written as DNA, the CDR3 is TGTGCCAGCAGCTACACCTGGGGCTACACCTTC.

This chain links TRBV30 with TRBJ1-3; 7 nucleotides align to TRBD1. Trimming took 4 bases from V and 7 from J; bases not matched to a gene: 10. The CDR3 runs 14 residues. Looked up from germline, CDR1 is GTSNPN and CDR2 is SVGIG (reference sequence). The CDR3 DNA is TGTGCCTGGACGGGACAGCCGGTTCTGAACACCATATATTTT. This encodes CAWTGQPVLNTIYF.

This chain connects TRBV2 to TRBJ2-7; D is ambiguous. Germline V gives CDR1 SNHLY, CDR2 FYNNEI. The CDR3 has 13 residues. With 7 bases removed from V and 6 bases from J, the gap between germline ends came to 16 bases. The CDR3 protein is CASKDRAPTEQYF. DNA of the CDR3: TGTGCCAGCAAGGATCGGGCTCCCACCGAGCAGTACTTC.

This clone occurred once. The J gene is TRBJ1-1, the V gene TRBV6-1, with D perhaps TRBD1 (6 bases). Per germline, CDR1 MNHNS and CDR2 SASEGT. V lost 10 bases and J 2 bases, leaving 11 bases between the germline ends. CDR3 length equals 12 residues. CDR3 loop: CAIGQKNTEAFF. The CDR3 DNA reads as TGTGCCATCGGACAGAAAAACACTGAAGCTTTCTTT.

The gene calls are TRBV5-4 and TRBJ1-3; TRBD1 might be the D (5 bases). The CDR3 is made up of 15 amino acids. Germline-derived CDR1 and CDR2 are SGHNT and YYREEE (reference sequence). V lost 3 bases and J lost 2, with 12 bases in between. CDR3 protein: CASSWGGTTGNTIYF. The CDR3 nucleotides read TGTGCCAGCAGCTGGGGGGGGACCACTGGAAACACCATATATTTT.

The rearrangement links TRBV7-2 to TRBJ2-7; D ambiguous. CDR3 size: 15 residues. The germline V gene encodes CDR1 SGHTA and CDR2 FQGNSA. Trimming removed 2 bases from V and 6 bases from J, with 17 bases in between. The CDR3 coding sequence is TGTGCCAGCAGCTTACGACCGCCCCCGACCGGCGAGCAGTACTTC. Translation: CASSLRPPPTGEQYF.

The count of this clone is one. Different DNA sequences within this sample yield the same CDR3. The chain has TRBV6-6 and TRBJ1-5, with D hard to call. The CDR3 is 14 residues long. V lost 2 bases and J 3 bases, leaving 8 bases between the germline ends. Germline V gives CDR1 MNHNY, CDR2 SVGAGI (reference sequence). CDR3 sequence: CASSYKGSNQPQHF. The CDR3 nucleotides read TGTGCCAGCAGTTACAAGGGCTCCAATCAGCCCCAGCATTTT.

Note on this clone: Other DNA sequences in the sample encode the same CDR3. This chain uses TRBV6-5 with TRBJ2-1; 8 bases are shared with TRBD2. Per the germline V gene, CDR1 is MNHEY and CDR2 is SVGAGI. This CDR3 is built from 15 residues. Trimming cost V 4 bases and J 4 bases; bases outside gene matches: 6. The CDR3 DNA follows: TGTGCCAGCAGTTTGAGCGGGGGAGCGTACAATGAGCAGTTCTTC. It encodes CASSLSGGAYNEQFF.

CDR3 sequence: CASSLFKNMNTEAFF. CDR3 nucleotides: TGCGCCAGCAGCTTGTTCAAGAACATGAACACTGAAGCTTTCTTT. J is TRBJ1-1 and V is TRBV5-1; no clear D. CDR1 and CDR2 (germline): SGHRS, YFSETQ. V was clipped by 1 base and J by 0 bases, with 10 bases between them. The CDR3 totals 15 residues.

The gene calls are TRBV28 and TRBJ1-5; D may be TRBD1 (5 bases). The V gene lost 6 bases and the J gene lost 7 bases, with 19 bases spanning the gap. The germline V gene has CDR1 MDHEN and CDR2 SYDVKM. The CDR3 spans 15 residues. As DNA, the CDR3 is TGTGCCAGCAGAGACGGGGGAAGGGTAAACCAGCCCCAGCATTTT. Translating gives CASRDGGRVNQPQHF.

The chain links TRBV2 to TRBJ2-5; TRBD1 matches at 9 bases. The CDR3 totals 15 residues. V dropped 5 bases and J dropped 0; count of bases not matched to a gene: 4. CDR1 and CDR2 from the germline V gene are SNHLY and FYNNEI. The CDR3 region is CASSRDRGYQETQYF. The CDR3 DNA reads TGTGCCAGCAGTCGTGACAGGGGGTACCAAGAGACCCAGTACTTC. The full variable domain, completed using reference TRBV2 and TRBJ2-5, is EPEVTQTPSHQVTQMGQEVILRCVPISNHLYFYWYRQILGQKVEFLVSFYNNEISEKSEIFDDQFSVERPDGSNFTLKIRSTKLEDSAMYFCASSRDRGYQETQYFGPGTRLLVL.

The J gene is TRBJ2-7, the V gene TRBV9; 7 bases align to TRBD1. This CDR3 is built from 16 residues. V shed 2 bases, J shed 4 bases, and the junction held 12 bases outside the gene matches. The V gene's germline CDR1 is SGDLS and CDR2 YYNGEE. The DNA of the CDR3 is TGTGCCAGCAGCGTGAGAGGGGGCTCTTTTTCGTACGAGCAGTACTTC. Translating gives CASSVRGGSFSYEQYF.

A note on this clone: Other nucleotide sequences from this sample produce the same CDR3. The chain couples TRBV5-1 to TRBJ2-3, with D unresolved. CDR1 is SGHRS and CDR2 is YFSETQ in the germline V gene. Trimming took off 1 base at V and 1 base at J, with 7 bases between the two ends. This CDR3 comprises 14 residues. In DNA, the CDR3 is TGCGCCAGCAGCTTGACAGCAGGCACAGATACGCAGTATTTT. This encodes CASSLTAGTDTQYF.

This clone appeared once. The chain carries TRBV4-1 and TRBJ2-5; TRBD2 matches 9 bases. CDR1 is MGHRA, CDR2 YSYEKL, per germline. The CDR3 spans 17 residues. The V and J ends lost 1 base and 1 base, in that order; junction bases with no gene match: 7. The CDR3 DNA reads TGCGCCAGCAGCCAAGCTGGAAGCGGGGGGATCCAAGAGACCCAGTACTTC. Its protein is CASSQAGSGGIQETQYF.

The rearrangement joins TRBV2 to TRBJ2-7; 9 nucleotides line up with TRBD2. The trim removed 6 bases at V and 3 bases at J, leaving 9 bases unmatched. The CDR3 contains 15 residues. Germline V gene sequence: CDR1 SNHLY, CDR2 FYNNEI. The CDR3 sequence: CASSPSTSGIYEQYF. The CDR3 DNA reads as TGTGCCAGCAGCCCCTCGACTAGCGGCATCTACGAGCAGTACTTC.

This chain joins TRBV6-1 and TRBJ2-7, with D hard to call. CDR3 length: 12 residues. CDR1 is MNHNS, CDR2 SASEGT, per germline. Deletions cut 5 bases from V and 7 bases from J, with 12 bases between. CDR3 amino acids: CASSNPFREQYF. Here the CDR3 DNA reads TGTGCCAGCAGTAACCCATTCAGGGAGCAGTACTTC.

The V gene is TRBV6-1, the J gene TRBJ1-6; TRBD1 might be the D (5 bases). The germline V gene has CDR1 MNHNS and CDR2 SASEGT. V was shortened by 2 bases and J by 5 bases, with 7 bases between the two germline ends. This CDR3 region has 14 residues. CDR3 DNA sequence: TGTGCCAGCAGTGAAATAGGGGATAATTCACCCCTCCACTTT. Protein product: CASSEIGDNSPLHF.

This clone was detected only once. The chain has TRBV29-1 and TRBJ1-1, with TRBD1 matching 8 bases. The J segment lost 5 bases and the V segment lost 8 bases, leaving 7 bases of the junction unmatched. Germline V gene lookup returns CDR1 SQVTM and CDR2 ANQGSEA. This CDR3 has 12 residues. The CDR3 reads CSFLQGVTEAFF. The CDR3 DNA follows: TGCAGCTTTTTACAGGGGGTTACTGAAGCTTTCTTT.

The V and J genes are TRBV14 and TRBJ2-7; D is possibly TRBD1 (6 bases). Germline lookup yields CDR1 SGHDN and CDR2 FVKESK. The V end lost 3 bases, the J end lost 9 bases, and 9 bases lay between the germline ends. There are 11 residues in the CDR3. The DNA for the CDR3 is TGTGCCAGCAGCCACACAGGGAGGCAGTACTTC. Its translation is CASSHTGRQYF.

Details on this clone: The same CDR3 is also encoded by other DNA sequences in this sample. The chain couples TRBV28 to TRBJ2-7; the match to TRBD1 covers 8 bases. J was trimmed by 3 bases and V by 2 bases; bases with no gene match: 0. From germline, CDR1 is MDHEN and CDR2 SYDVKM. The CDR3 length is 13 residues. CDR3 residues: CASSLTGGYEQYF. Here the CDR3 DNA reads TGTGCCAGCAGTTTAACAGGGGGCTACGAGCAGTACTTC.

The chain is built from TRBV5-1 and TRBJ2-3; TRBD1 is a possible D gene (5 bases). The CDR3 loop spans 14 amino acids. V lost 4 bases, J lost 3 bases, and 12 bases lay in between. Germline V gene data show CDR1 as SGHRS and CDR2 as YFSETQ. CDR3 DNA sequence: TGCGCCAGCAGCAACCCAGGGATAACAGATACGCAGTATTTT. It codes for CASSNPGITDTQYF.

The V gene is TRBV5-1, the J gene TRBJ1-1, with a possible D match to TRBD1 (6 bases). The ends were cut back, 4 bases at V and 7 bases at J, with 20 bases in the middle. CDR3 length: 15 residues. Germline V gene lookup returns CDR1 SGHRS and CDR2 YFSETQ. The DNA for the CDR3 is TGCGCCAGCAGCCCGTTGGCAGGGGTTGATGGTGAAGCTTTCTTT. This sequence encodes CASSPLAGVDGEAFF.

The chain is built from TRBV25-1 and TRBJ2-5; D perhaps matches TRBD1 (6 bases). V was trimmed by 9 bases and J by 5 bases, leaving 25 bases between them. The CDR3 has 16 amino acids. CDR1 and CDR2 from the germline V gene are MGHDK and SYGVNS. The CDR3 DNA sequence: TGTGCCAGTTCTAACCTCGGGACAATTGCAGGGGAGACCCAGTACTTC. This codes for CASSNLGTIAGETQYF.

V usage is TRBV5-4 and J usage is TRBJ1-5, with 10 bases that match TRBD1. In germline, CDR1 is SGHNT, CDR2 YYREEE (reference sequence). The CDR3 contains 18 residues. V shed 4 bases, J shed 0 bases, and the junction held 10 bases outside the gene matches. The chain's CDR3 is CASSAPGQGTFSNQPQHF. For the CDR3, the DNA is TGTGCCAGCAGCGCTCCGGGACAGGGGACTTTTAGCAATCAGCCCCAGCATTTT.

The table lists this clone with a count of one. This chain joins TRBV30 and TRBJ1-1; no definite D call. Trimming took 2 bases from V and 5 from J, leaving 12 bases between them. The CDR3 loop spans 13 amino acids. Germline CDR1 is GTSNPN and CDR2 is SVGIG (reference sequence). The CDR3 bases are TGTGCCTGGAGTCTCCGGGGTGAGACTGAAGCTTTCTTT. Its translation: CAWSLRGETEAFF.